One sample yielded the 17 T cell receptor beta chains listed below, sequenced in a study of blood T cell repertoires in COVID-19. The table came from immunoSEQ multiplex PCR; TCRdb's copy has only in-frame clones and leaves some out. Of roughly 200,000 clones detected, roughly 84% appear once; the ten largest clones hold 3% to 3.5%. Material for sequencing was PBMCs or T cells enriched from blood (not recorded which). These receptors all stem from a woman in her thirties who had been exposed to COVID-19.

V is TRBV29-1 and J is TRBJ1-2; TRBD1 matches 8 bases. The CDR3 is 13 residues long. After removal of 2 bases from V and 4 bases from J, the junction contained 3 bases not matched to a gene. Germline V gene lookup returns CDR1 SQVTM and CDR2 ANQGSEA. Written as DNA, the CDR3 is TGCAGCGTTGAATCCACAGGGGGCTATGGCTACACCTTC. As protein: CSVESTGGYGYTF.

This sequence joins TRBV6-1 and TRBJ1-1; TRBD1 matches 12 bases. CDR3 length: 16 amino acids. Germline loops: CDR1 MNHNS, CDR2 SASEGT. V was pared by 3 bases and J by 3 bases, with 5 bases of the junction left unmatched. In nucleotides, the CDR3 is TGTGCCAGCAGTGACACACGGGACAGGGGGCACACTGAAGCTTTCTTT. Amino acids: CASSDTRDRGHTEAFF.

The genes are TRBV7-2 and TRBJ2-3; TRBD2 aligns across 12 bases. This CDR3 region has 15 residues. Germline V lookup: CDR1 SGHTA, CDR2 FQGNSA. V lost 3 bases to trimming and J lost 5 bases; unmatched junction nucleotides: 3. In DNA, the CDR3 is TGTGCCAGCAGCTTTCTAGCGGGGGGGATAGATACGCAGTATTTT. Translation gives CASSFLAGGIDTQYF.

The V gene is TRBV21-1, the J gene TRBJ2-2; no DNA check was done on the table's D call, TRBD2. TRBV21-1 is labeled a pseudogene. CDR3 size: 17 residues. The CDR3 DNA is TGTGCCAGCAGCAAAGGCCGGACTAGCGGGAACACCGGGGAGCTGTTTTTT. Translating it yields CASSKGRTSGNTGELFF.

This sequence joins TRBV11-2 and TRBJ1-5, with 9 bases that match TRBD1. After removal of 4 bases from V and 6 bases from J, the junction contained 7 bases not matched to a gene. Per germline, CDR1 SGHAT and CDR2 FQNNGV. The CDR3 has 15 residues. The CDR3 coding sequence is TGTGCCAGCAGCTCGCTACAGGGGGCCGTTCAGCCCCAGCATTTT. The encoded protein is CASSSLQGAVQPQHF.

This clone was seen more than once but under ten times. This rearrangement joins TRBV2 to TRBJ1-1, with unresolved D. Deletions cut 0 bases from V and 13 bases from J, with 12 bases between. Per germline, CDR1 SNHLY and CDR2 FYNNEI. This CDR3 comprises 12 residues. CDR3 sequence (DNA): TGTGCCAGCAGTGAAGCGGAGAGAGGTGATTTCTTT. Its protein is CASSEAERGDFF.

The chain combines TRBV2 with TRBJ2-1; 9 bases align to TRBD2. Germline V CDR1 and CDR2: SNHLY, FYNNEI. The CDR3 totals 16 residues. J gave up 5 bases and V 2 bases, and 7 bases lay outside the gene matches. Here the CDR3 DNA reads TGTGCCAGCAGTGAATGGGTAGCGGGGGAACACAATGAGCAGTTCTTC. It yields the protein CASSEWVAGEHNEQFF.

The chain couples TRBV19 to TRBJ1-2; 7 nucleotides agree with TRBD1. Unmatched junction bases numbered 6, after V lost 3 bases and J lost 5 bases. This CDR3 has 14 residues. Germline values: CDR1 LNHDA, CDR2 SQIVND (reference sequence). The CDR3 DNA follows: TGTGCCAGTAGTATCCCCGGGACAGTATATGGCTACACCTTC. Its protein product is CASSIPGTVYGYTF.

The sample holds one count of this clone. CDR3 sequence: CASSNRGGETQYF. The CDR3, as DNA: TGTGCCAGCAGCAACAGGGGCGGAGAGACCCAGTACTTC. This chain joins TRBV3-1 (or the pseudogene TRBV3-2) and TRBJ2-5, with 7 bases matching TRBD1. Germline trimming cut 5 bases from V and 4 bases from J; bases unmatched to any gene: 4. Germline V gene data show CDR1 as LGHDT and CDR2 as YNNKEL (reference sequence). The CDR3 contains 13 residues.

This chain connects TRBV18 to TRBJ2-1; D is possibly TRBD1 (5 bases). CDR3 size: 14 residues. V lost 6 bases and J lost 7, with 16 bases in between. CDR1 is KGHSH, CDR2 LQKENI, per germline. Written as DNA, the CDR3 is TGTGCCAGCTCTCCGACAGTGAAGTCTAATGAGCAGTTCTTC. Its protein is CASSPTVKSNEQFF.

V is TRBV7-9 and J is TRBJ2-5; TRBD2 matches 13 bases. Germline-derived CDR1 and CDR2 are SEHNR and FQNEAQ (reference sequence). The length of the CDR3 is 19 residues. V lost 4 bases, J lost 2 bases, and 13 bases stayed unmatched. This CDR3 is CASSSTDSTSGGLQETQYF. The DNA of the CDR3 is TGTGCCAGCAGCTCAACAGATTCGACTAGCGGGGGGTTACAAGAGACCCAGTACTTC.

The chain combines TRBV7-2 with TRBJ2-7; 9 bases fit TRBD2. Trimming took 5 bases from V and 7 from J; bases not matched to a gene: 3. CDR1 and CDR2 from the germline V gene are SGHTA and FQGNSA. CDR3 length: 12 residues. The CDR3 here is CASSGRGGEQYF. The CDR3 coding sequence is TGTGCCAGCAGCGGGCGGGGGGGAGAGCAGTACTTC.

Only one count was recorded for this clone. J is TRBJ1-2 and V is TRBV6-1, with 7 bases aligning to TRBD1. Losses at the gene ends were 2 bases for V and 7 bases for J; bases not matched to a gene: 4. Germline-derived CDR1 and CDR2 are MNHNS and SASEGT. The CDR3 has 13 amino acids. The CDR3 is CASSEKGAGGYTF. In DNA, the CDR3 is TGTGCCAGCAGTGAAAAGGGGGCCGGTGGCTACACCTTC.

The rearrangement links TRBV30 to TRBJ2-5; the D gene is possibly TRBD2 (5 bases). Germline CDR1 and CDR2: GTSNPN and SVGIG (reference sequence). V lost 4 bases and J lost 2, with 8 bases in between. The CDR3 sequence is 12 residues long. The CDR3 sequence is CAWNTGQETQYF. The CDR3, as DNA: TGTGCCTGGAATACGGGACAAGAGACCCAGTACTTC.

J is TRBJ2-2 and V is TRBV15; 12 positions agree with TRBD2. CDR1 and CDR2 from the germline V gene are LNHNV and YYDKDF (reference sequence). The V segment lost 1 base and the J segment 5 bases; nucleotides outside the gene matches: 5. The length of the CDR3 is 17 residues. The CDR3 region is CATSRGLAGVWTGELFF. DNA for the CDR3: TGTGCCACCAGCAGAGGACTAGCGGGGGTGTGGACCGGGGAGCTGTTTTTT.

V gene TRBV19 combines with J gene TRBJ2-7; no clear D gene. Germline lookup yields CDR1 LNHDA and CDR2 SQIVND (reference sequence). The CDR3 is 12 amino acids. The germline V and J ends were trimmed by 6 bases and 6 bases, with 12 bases remaining between them. The CDR3 DNA reads TGTGCCAGTAGCCAACAGTTGGGCGAGCAGTACTTC. It translates to CASSQQLGEQYF.

The chain employs TRBV25-1 and TRBJ1-6; no definite D call. Trimming cost V 5 bases and J 6 bases, with 8 bases left between them. Germline V gene sequence: CDR1 MGHDK, CDR2 SYGVNS. This CDR3 region has 13 residues. In DNA form, the CDR3 reads TGTGCCAGCAGTCCCCAGATTAATTCACCCCTCCACTTT. Protein: CASSPQINSPLHF.